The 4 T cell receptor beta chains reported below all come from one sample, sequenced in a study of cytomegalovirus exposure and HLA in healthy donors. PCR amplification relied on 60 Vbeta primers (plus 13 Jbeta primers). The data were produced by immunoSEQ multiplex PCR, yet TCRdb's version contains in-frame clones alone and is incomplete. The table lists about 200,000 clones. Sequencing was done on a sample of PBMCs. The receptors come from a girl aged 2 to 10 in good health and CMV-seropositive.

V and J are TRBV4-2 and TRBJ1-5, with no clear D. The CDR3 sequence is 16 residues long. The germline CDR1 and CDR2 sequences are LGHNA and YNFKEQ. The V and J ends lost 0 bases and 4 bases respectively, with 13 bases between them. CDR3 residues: CASSQDGVRTNQPQHF. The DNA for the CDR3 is TGTGCCAGCAGCCAAGACGGCGTCCGGACTAATCAGCCCCAGCATTTT.

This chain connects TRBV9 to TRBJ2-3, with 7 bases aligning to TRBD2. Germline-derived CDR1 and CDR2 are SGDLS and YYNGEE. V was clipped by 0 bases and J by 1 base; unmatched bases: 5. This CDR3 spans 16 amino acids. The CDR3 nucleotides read TGTGCCAGCAGCGTAGAGGACCGGGGGGGCACAGATACGCAGTATTTT. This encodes CASSVEDRGGTDTQYF.

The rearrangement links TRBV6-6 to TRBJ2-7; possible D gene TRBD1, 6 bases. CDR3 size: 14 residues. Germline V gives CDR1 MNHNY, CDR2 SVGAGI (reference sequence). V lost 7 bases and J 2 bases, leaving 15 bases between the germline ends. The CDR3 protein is CASIIQGPTYEQYF. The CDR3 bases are TGTGCCAGCATTATACAGGGACCCACCTACGAGCAGTACTTC.

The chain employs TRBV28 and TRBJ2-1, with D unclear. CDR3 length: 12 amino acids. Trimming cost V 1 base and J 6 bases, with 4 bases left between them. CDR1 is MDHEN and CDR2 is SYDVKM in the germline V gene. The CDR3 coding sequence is TGTGCCAGCAGTTTATCGGGCAATGAGCAGTTCTTC. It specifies CASSLSGNEQFF.